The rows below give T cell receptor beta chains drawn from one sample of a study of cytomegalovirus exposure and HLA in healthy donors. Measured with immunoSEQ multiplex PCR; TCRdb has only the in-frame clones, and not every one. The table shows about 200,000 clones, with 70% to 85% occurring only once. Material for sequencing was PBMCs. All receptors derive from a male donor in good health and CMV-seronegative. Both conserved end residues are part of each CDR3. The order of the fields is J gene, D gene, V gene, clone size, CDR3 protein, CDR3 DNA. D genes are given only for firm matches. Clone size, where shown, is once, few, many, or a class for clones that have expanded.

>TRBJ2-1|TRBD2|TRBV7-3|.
CASSRDTSGSRAEQFF
TGTGCCAGCAGTCGCGACACTAGCGGGAGTCGGGCTGAGCAGTTCTTC
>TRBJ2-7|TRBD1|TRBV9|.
CASSGPGQTYEQYF
TGTGCCAGCAGCGGTCCGGGACAGACCTACGAGCAGTACTTC
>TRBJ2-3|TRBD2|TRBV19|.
CASSRTSGSTDTQYF
TGTGCCAGTAGTCGGACTAGCGGGAGCACAGATACGCAGTATTTT
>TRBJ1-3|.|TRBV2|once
CASIEIPRGLGNTIYF
TGCGCCAGCATCGAAATCCCTAGAGGGCTCGGAAACACCATATATTTT
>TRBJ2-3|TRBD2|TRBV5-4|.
CASSSGTSRSTDTQYF
TGTGCCAGCAGCTCAGGGACTAGCAGGAGCACAGATACGCAGTATTTT
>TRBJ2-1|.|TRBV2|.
CARSQNSYNEQFF
TGTGCCAGATCCCAGAACTCCTACAATGAGCAGTTCTTC
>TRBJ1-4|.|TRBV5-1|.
CASRAGGNEKLFF
TGCGCCAGCAGGGCTGGAGGGAATGAAAAACTGTTTTTT
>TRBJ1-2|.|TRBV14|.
CASSQQGIYGYTF
TGTGCCAGCAGCCAACAGGGGATCTATGGCTACACCTTC
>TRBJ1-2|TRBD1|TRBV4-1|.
CASSQDLSGQGRTF
TGCGCCAGCAGCCAAGATCTAAGTGGACAGGGAAGGACCTTC
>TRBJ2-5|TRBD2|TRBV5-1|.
CASSLARTSGRTAGIEQYF
TGCGCCAGCAGCCTGGCCAGGACTAGCGGGAGGACAGCTGGAATAGAGCAGTACTTC
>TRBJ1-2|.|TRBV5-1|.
CASSLEEGRKVYGYTF
TGCGCCAGCAGCTTGGAGGAGGGTCGCAAAGTTTATGGCTACACCTTC
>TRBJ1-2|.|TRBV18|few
CASSPTDKANYGYTF
TGTGCCAGCTCACCGACGGACAAAGCTAACTATGGCTACACCTTC
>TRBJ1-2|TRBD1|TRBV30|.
CAWSALGQAPLGYTF
TGTGCCTGGAGTGCTCTGGGACAGGCACCGCTTGGCTACACCTTC
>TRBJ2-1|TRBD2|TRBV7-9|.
CSSSRSNLGLARYNEQFF
TGTTCCAGCAGCCGGTCAAACCTTGGACTAGCGAGATACAATGAGCAGTTCTTC
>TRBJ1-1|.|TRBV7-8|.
CASSLGGHMAFF
TGTGCCAGCAGCTTAGGGGGACACATGGCTTTCTTT
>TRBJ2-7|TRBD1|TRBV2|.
CASQQGVIYEQYF
TGTGCCAGCCAGCAGGGGGTGATTTACGAGCAGTACTTC
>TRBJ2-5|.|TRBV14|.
CASSPRRGETQYF
TGTGCCAGCAGCCCCCGGAGAGGAGAGACCCAGTACTTC
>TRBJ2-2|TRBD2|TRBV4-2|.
CASSPRLAGGTGELFF
TGTGCCAGCAGCCCGAGACTAGCGGGAGGCACCGGGGAGCTGTTTTTT
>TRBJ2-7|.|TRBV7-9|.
CASSPPGHEQYF
TGTGCCAGCAGCCCACCAGGGCACGAGCAGTACTTC
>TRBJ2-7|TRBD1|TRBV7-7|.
CASSLRQGLSYEQYF
TGTGCTAGCAGCTTAAGACAGGGGCTCTCCTACGAGCAGTACTTC
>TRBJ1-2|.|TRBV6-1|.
CASSESDRSANYGYTF
TGTGCCAGCAGTGAATCAGACAGGTCAGCTAACTATGGCTACACCTTC
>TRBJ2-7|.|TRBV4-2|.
CASREGTEIIYEQYF
TGTGCCAGCAGGGAGGGTACAGAGATCATTTACGAGCAGTACTTC
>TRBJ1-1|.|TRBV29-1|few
CSVEKTDNTEAFF
TGCAGCGTTGAGAAGACAGACAACACTGAAGCTTTCTTT
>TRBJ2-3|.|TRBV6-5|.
CASSEQGSDTQYF
TGTGCCAGCAGTGAACAGGGTTCAGATACGCAGTATTTT
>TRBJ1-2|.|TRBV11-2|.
CASSSINRNYGYTF
TGTGCCAGCAGCTCCATTAACAGAAACTATGGCTACACCTTC
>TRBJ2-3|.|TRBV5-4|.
CASSLPRVETDTQYF
TGTGCCAGCAGCTTGCCCAGGGTAGAGACAGATACGCAGTATTTT
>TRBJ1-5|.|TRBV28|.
CASRLRWQPQHF
TGTGCCAGCAGACTCAGGTGGCAGCCCCAGCATTTT
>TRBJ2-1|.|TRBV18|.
CASSPLGVDEQFF
TGTGCCAGCTCACCACTCGGTGTGGATGAGCAGTTCTTC
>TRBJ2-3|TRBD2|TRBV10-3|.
CAISDGLAGDTQYF
TGTGCCATCAGTGACGGACTAGCGGGAGATACGCAGTATTTT
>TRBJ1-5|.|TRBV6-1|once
CASSLERGANQPQHF
TGTGCCAGCAGCCTTGAAAGGGGCGCCAATCAGCCCCAGCATTTT
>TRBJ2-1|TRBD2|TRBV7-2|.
CASSVLTSGSINEQFF
TGTGCCAGCAGCGTTTTGACTAGCGGGAGCATCAATGAGCAGTTCTTC
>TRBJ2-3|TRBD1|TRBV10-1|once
CASRGQGTDTQYF
TGCGCCAGCAGGGGACAGGGGACAGATACGCAGTATTTT
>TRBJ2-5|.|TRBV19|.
CASSIAGSQETQYF
TGTGCCAGTAGTATAGCGGGATCGCAAGAGACCCAGTACTTC
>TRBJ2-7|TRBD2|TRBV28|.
CASTSSGRALNYEQYF
TGTGCCAGCACCTCTAGCGGGAGGGCCCTTAACTACGAGCAGTACTTC
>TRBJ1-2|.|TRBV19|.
CAGLRRIENYGYTF
TGTGCCGGATTACGCAGGATAGAGAACTATGGCTACACCTTC
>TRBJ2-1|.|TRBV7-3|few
CASSPTQGEQFF
TGTGCCAGCAGCCCCACTCAGGGTGAGCAGTTCTTC
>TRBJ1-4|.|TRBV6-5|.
CASSYGMEKKLFF
TGTGCCAGCAGTTACGGCATGGAGAAAAAACTGTTTTTT
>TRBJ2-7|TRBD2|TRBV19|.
CASSMLAGLQGEQYF
TGTGCCAGTAGTATGCTAGCGGGACTCCAAGGCGAGCAGTACTTC
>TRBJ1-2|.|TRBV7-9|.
CASSRQIYGYTF
TGTGCCAGCAGCCGACAGATCTATGGCTACACCTTC
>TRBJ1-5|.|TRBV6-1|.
CASSPTGLVQPQHF
TGTGCCAGCAGTCCAACAGGGCTAGTACAGCCCCAGCATTTT
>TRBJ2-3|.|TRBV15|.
CATSRDEIQEADTQYF
TGTGCCACCAGCAGAGATGAGATACAGGAAGCAGATACGCAGTATTTT
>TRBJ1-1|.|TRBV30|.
CAWSSRGWYTEAFF
TGTGCCTGGAGTTCGAGAGGGTGGTACACTGAAGCTTTCTTT
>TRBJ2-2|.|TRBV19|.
CASNIQAYTGELFF
TGTGCCAGTAATATACAAGCTTACACCGGGGAGCTGTTTTTT
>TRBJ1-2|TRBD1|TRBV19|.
CASSIAGQARGYTF
TGTGCCAGTAGTATTGCTGGACAGGCAAGGGGCTACACCTTC
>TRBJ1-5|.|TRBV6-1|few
CASTREGNQPQHF
TGTGCCAGCACAAGGGAGGGCAATCAGCCCCAGCATTTT
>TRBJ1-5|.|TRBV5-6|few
CASSGGGGGGISQPQHF
TGTGCCAGCAGCGGTGGCGGGGGAGGGGGGATCAGTCAGCCCCAGCATTTT